This T cell receptor beta chain was sequenced during a study of regulatory T cells in long-lasting Graves disease. V shed 4 bases and J shed 3 bases, with 26 bases lying between them. The CDR3 totals 19 residues. The germline V gene has CDR1 KGHDR and CDR2 SFDVKD. Combining iRepertoire HTBI primers with Arm-PCR of CDR3 regions, the authors built TCR beta libraries. TCRdb analysed the multiplex PCR reads with MiXCR anew, one entry per CDR3 protein. Among 400,000 to 450,000 distinct CDR3 sequences listed, 15% to 20% were seen once. A few counts support this clonotype. Stated time point: newly diagnosed GD, antithyroid drugs for less than 3 months. PBMCs provided the RNA from which the TCR library was made. Criteria from the American Thyroid Association guidelines were applied to diagnose Graves' disease. These data were also reused for a study on T cells in Graves' hyperthyroidism and ophthalmopathy. That paper states: Diagnoses were made from clinical symptoms, serum measures (thyroxine and TRAb), thyroid ultrasound and orbital computed tomography. The primer set for the first-round RT-PCR of the TCR CDR3 was HTBI.

The sequencing here drew on peripheral blood mononuclear cells (PBMCs), taken at new diagnosis, from a patient treated with antithyroid drugs. The receptor was derived from a woman aged 25 to 39 with Graves disease. The chain has TRBV24-1 and TRBJ1-1, with TRBD1 as a possible D gene (6 bases). For the CDR3, the DNA is TGTGCCACCAGTGACCTTAGGGCAGGGGTTGTCCATACCCACACTGAAGCTTTCTTT. Its protein product is CATSDLRAGVVHTHTEAFF.